These 22 T cell receptor beta chains share one sample of origin, sequenced in a study of cytomegalovirus exposure and HLA in healthy donors (dated by TCRdb to between 2016 and 2019). Library creation used the immunoSEQ multiplex PCR assay. The multiplex PCR relied on a mix of 60 forward primers for TCR Vbeta segments and 13 reverse primers for TCR Jbeta segments. In TCRdb, the immuneACCESS table is reduced to in-frame sequences with V and J assigned. These tables do not hold every clone; where another copy was compared, an unresolved V gene accounts for under half, and the others remain unexplained. A total of some 200,000 clones appear in this sample, more than 60% of them only once. 2.5% to 3.5% of the sample goes to the ten largest clones. Sequenced: PBMCs. Receptors originate from a female donor in good health and CMV-seronegative.

This CDR3 reads CASSLGGAPSTDTQYF. The CDR3 nucleotides read TGCGCCAGCAGCTTGGGGGGAGCTCCTAGCACAGATACGCAGTATTTT. V gene TRBV5-1 combines with J gene TRBJ2-3, with D perhaps TRBD2 (5 bases). V was pared by 0 bases and J by 0 bases, with 11 bases between. The length of the CDR3 is 16 residues. Germline CDR1 and CDR2: SGHRS and YFSETQ. Using reference TRBV5-1 and TRBJ2-3 for the parts outside the CDR3, the full variable domain is KAGVTQTPRYLIKTRGQQVTLSCSPISGHRSVSWYQQTPGQGLQFLFEYFSETQRNKGNFPGRFSGRQFSNSRSEMNVSTLELGDSALYLCASSLGGAPSTDTQYFGPGTRLTVL.

CDR3 in amino acids: CASSQGTGTGETQYF. The CDR3 DNA follows: TGCGCCAGCAGCCAGGGGACAGGGACAGGAGAGACCCAGTACTTC. The rearrangement joins TRBV5-1 to TRBJ2-5, with TRBD1 identical over 9 bases. Germline V gives CDR1 SGHRS, CDR2 YFSETQ. Losses at the gene ends were 4 bases for V and 4 bases for J; bases not matched to a gene: 8. The CDR3 has 15 amino acids.

The V call is TRBV4-1, the J call TRBJ2-1; 13 bases map to TRBD2. Trimming cost V 4 bases and J 4 bases; bases outside gene matches: 1. Germline V CDR1 and CDR2: MGHRA, YSYEKL. This CDR3 is 15 amino acids long. The CDR3 DNA reads as TGCGCCAGCAGCCGGACTAGCGGGGGATACAATGAGCAGTTCTTC. This codes for CASSRTSGGYNEQFF.

This clone was counted between two and nine times. The chain combines TRBV5-6 with TRBJ1-2; TRBD1 matches 8 bases. J lost 4 bases, V lost 4 bases, and 6 bases had no gene match. Germline V lookup: CDR1 SGHDT, CDR2 YYEEEE. The CDR3 consists of 14 residues. This CDR3 reads CASSPRGQAYGYTF. DNA for the CDR3: TGTGCCAGCAGCCCCCGGGGACAGGCCTATGGCTACACCTTC.

This clone was detected only a few times. The chain links TRBV30 to TRBJ1-1; unclear D gene. CDR1 and CDR2 from the germline V gene are GTSNPN and SVGIG (reference sequence). The CDR3 length is 13 residues. The V gene lost 0 bases and the J gene lost 5 bases, with 10 bases spanning the gap. The CDR3 coding sequence is TGTGCCTGGAGTGTATCGAGGAGTACTGAAGCTTTCTTT. Translation gives CAWSVSRSTEAFF.

The chain employs TRBV19 and TRBJ1-1; unclear D gene. CDR1 and CDR2 (germline): LNHDA, SQIVND (reference sequence). The CDR3 length is 16 residues. V lost 0 bases and J lost 0, with 11 bases in between. The CDR3 is CASSIEGSILNTEAFF. CDR3 in DNA: TGTGCCAGTAGTATAGAGGGCAGTATATTGAACACTGAAGCTTTCTTT.

This chain uses TRBV6-4 with TRBJ2-3; 9 nucleotides agree with TRBD1. CDR3 length: 15 residues. The V gene's germline CDR1 is MRHNA and CDR2 SNTAGT. J gave up 0 bases and V 6 bases, and 4 bases lay outside the gene matches. This chain's CDR3 is CASRPGQGSTDTQYF. For the CDR3, the DNA is TGTGCCAGCAGACCGGGACAGGGTAGCACAGATACGCAGTATTTT.

The chain carries TRBV5-6 and TRBJ1-1, with 9 bases fitting TRBD1. V lost 0 bases and J lost 4; bases outside the gene matches: 7. This CDR3 has 16 residues. Per the germline V gene, CDR1 is SGHDT and CDR2 is YYEEEE. In DNA, the CDR3 is TGTGCCAGCAGCTTGGACAGGGGGCAGATATTCACTGAAGCTTTCTTT. It encodes CASSLDRGQIFTEAFF.

The chain employs TRBV19 and TRBJ1-1, with D perhaps matching TRBD1 (5 bases). V gave up 5 bases and J gave up 5 bases, with 15 bases separating them. The CDR3 sequence is 14 residues long. Germline V gene sequence: CDR1 LNHDA, CDR2 SQIVND (reference sequence). CDR3 residues: CASSDPGEGTEAFF. The CDR3 coding sequence is TGTGCCAGTAGTGACCCGGGGGAAGGAACTGAAGCTTTCTTT. The variable domain in full, completed from reference TRBV19 and TRBJ1-1, reads DGGITQSPKYLFRKEGQNVTLSCEQNLNHDAMYWYRQDPGQGLRLIYYSQIVNDFQKGDIAEGYSVSREKKESFPLTVTSAQKNPTAFYLCASSDPGEGTEAFFGQGTRLTVV.

The gene calls are TRBV27 and TRBJ1-2; D not certain. The CDR3 is made up of 15 amino acids. Germline loops: CDR1 MNHEY, CDR2 SMNVEV (reference sequence). Between the trimmed V and J ends, which lost 3 bases and 1 base, there was a span of 12 bases. The CDR3 reads CASSFGTENNYGYTF. The CDR3 DNA reads as TGTGCCAGCAGTTTTGGAACAGAAAATAACTATGGCTACACCTTC.

V and J are TRBV7-9 and TRBJ2-1, with 7 bases identical to TRBD2. V was pared by 0 bases and J by 4 bases, with 6 bases of the junction left unmatched. CDR3 size: 16 residues. CDR1 and CDR2 (germline): SEHNR, FQNEAQ (reference sequence). CDR3 protein: CASSLAAGALYNEQFF. CDR3 nucleotides: TGTGCCAGCAGCTTAGCTGCGGGAGCGCTATACAATGAGCAGTTCTTC.

This clone was picked up a small number of times. The same CDR3 arises from other DNA sequences in this sample as well. The V and J genes are TRBV18 and TRBJ1-2; possibly TRBD1 for D (5 bases). V was shortened by 3 bases and J by 2 bases, with 7 bases between the two germline ends. Per germline, CDR1 KGHSH and CDR2 LQKENI. CDR3 length: 13 amino acids. CDR3 DNA: TGTGCCAGCTCACCTGGGGGGAACTATGGCTACACCTTC. This codes for CASSPGGNYGYTF. Supplemented by reference TRBV18 and TRBJ1-2, the full variable domain reads NAGVMQNPRHLVRRRGQEARLRCSPMKGHSHVYWYRQLPEEGLKFMVYLQKENIIDESGMPKERFSAEFPKEGPSILRIQQVVRGDSAAYFCASSPGGNYGYTFGSGTRLTVV.

This clone is a singleton in its sample. V gene TRBV4-3 combines with J gene TRBJ1-2; TRBD1 matches at 10 bases. Unmatched junction bases numbered 12, after V lost 3 bases and J lost 5 bases. This CDR3 contains 17 residues. Germline CDR1 LGHNA, CDR2 YSLEER. CDR3 amino acids: CASSQGTGVQGFYGYTF. DNA of the CDR3: TGCGCCAGCAGCCAGGGGACAGGGGTACAGGGATTTTATGGCTACACCTTC.

The rearrangement joins TRBV15 to TRBJ1-6; 8 bases align to TRBD1. The germline gives CDR1 LNHNV, CDR2 YYDKDF (reference sequence). The V gene end was trimmed by 0 bases and the J gene end by 9 bases; junction bases not matched to a gene: 10. The CDR3 runs to 17 residues. The CDR3 sequence: CATSRDPGGELGSPLHF. CDR3 coding DNA: TGTGCCACCAGCAGAGATCCAGGGGGCGAGTTGGGTTCACCCCTCCACTTT.

This clone showed up just once. The gene calls are TRBV18 and TRBJ1-3; 9 bases fit TRBD1. Germline V gives CDR1 KGHSH, CDR2 LQKENI. Trimming at V came to 3 bases and at J to 2 bases, leaving 11 bases not matched to a gene. This CDR3 has 18 residues. The CDR3 spells CASSPRTGELGAGNTIYF. The CDR3 nucleotides read TGTGCCAGCTCACCTAGGACAGGGGAACTGGGCGCTGGAAACACCATATATTTT. The whole variable domain, remainder taken from reference TRBV18 and TRBJ1-3, is NAGVMQNPRHLVRRRGQEARLRCSPMKGHSHVYWYRQLPEEGLKFMVYLQKENIIDESGMPKERFSAEFPKEGPSILRIQQVVRGDSAAYFCASSPRTGELGAGNTIYFGEGSWLTVV.

V is TRBV5-1 and J is TRBJ2-2, with 7 positions matching TRBD2. This CDR3 comprises 15 residues. J gave up 3 bases and V 1 base, and 3 bases lay outside the gene matches. Germline V gives CDR1 SGHRS, CDR2 YFSETQ. CDR3 sequence: CASSLRLADTGELFF. Here the CDR3 DNA reads TGCGCCAGCAGCTTGCGGCTAGCGGACACCGGGGAGCTGTTTTTT.

The gene calls are TRBV27 and TRBJ2-3, with 9 bases lining up with TRBD2. The CDR3 spans 15 residues. Looked up from germline, CDR1 is MNHEY and CDR2 is SMNVEV (reference sequence). V was clipped by 2 bases and J by 4 bases; unmatched bases: 4. CDR3: CASSLLGLASDTQYF. The CDR3 coding sequence is TGTGCCAGCAGTTTACTGGGACTAGCCTCAGATACGCAGTATTTT.

The chain has TRBV29-1 and TRBJ1-2; D is possibly TRBD1 (5 bases). The CDR3 totals 11 residues. CDR1 and CDR2 from the germline V gene are SQVTM and ANQGSEA. The ends were cut back, 6 bases at V and 7 bases at J, with 12 bases in the middle. This CDR3 reads CSVAQGVGYTF. For the CDR3, the DNA is TGCAGCGTAGCTCAGGGCGTTGGCTACACCTTC.

The chain has TRBV19 and TRBJ2-2; 9 bases match TRBD1. CDR1 is LNHDA, CDR2 SQIVND, per germline (reference sequence). The CDR3 is made up of 15 amino acids. V gave up 3 bases and J gave up 7 bases; unmatched junction bases: 6. The CDR3 DNA reads TGTGCCAGTAGTATTAGTTGGACAGGGGTCGGGGAGCTGTTTTTT. Translated: CASSISWTGVGELFF.

The chain couples TRBV28 to TRBJ2-3; D is unresolved. Between the trimmed V and J ends, which lost 6 bases and 2 bases, there was a span of 12 bases. The CDR3 runs 14 residues. Germline V gene lookup returns CDR1 MDHEN and CDR2 SYDVKM. The CDR3 nucleotides are TGTGCCAGCAGCTCTAGTCTTCCCACAGATACGCAGTATTTT. Translation gives CASSSSLPTDTQYF.

The chain couples TRBV7-2 to TRBJ2-1; maybe TRBD1 (6 bases). Per the germline V gene, CDR1 is SGHTA and CDR2 is FQGNSA. The CDR3 contains 15 residues. The germline V and J ends were trimmed by 5 bases and 5 bases, with 16 bases remaining between them. CDR3 sequence (DNA): TGTGCCAGCAGCGAGGGACATTTTGAACACAATGAGCAGTTCTTC. The encoded protein is CASSEGHFEHNEQFF.

V usage is TRBV5-1 and J usage is TRBJ1-2; TRBD1 matches 7 bases. Germline trimming cut 0 bases from V and 8 bases from J; bases unmatched to any gene: 4. This CDR3 comprises 13 residues. Germline values: CDR1 SGHRS, CDR2 YFSETQ. Here the CDR3 reads CASSLGTGEGYTF. CDR3 DNA: TGCGCCAGCAGCTTGGGAACAGGGGAAGGCTACACCTTC.